This TCR beta chain appears in the sequencing data of a study of CD8+ T cells in alopecia areata. Study background: A 6-month period off drug followed tofacitinib, which lasted 6 to 18 months.

RNA was extracted and reverse transcribed into cDNA as the sequencing template. Here immunoSEQ multiplex PCR was the method, and the copy in TCRdb shows in-frame clones only, minus some. The data hold about 190,000 clones, with 45% to 75% observed a single time. Study outcomes and limitations: Scalp clonality and expanded CD8+ clones among the top 100 fell significantly with tofacitinib.

Treatment meaning: oral pan-JAK inhibitor, 5-10 mg twice daily. After removal of 4 bases from V and 2 bases from J, the junction contained 12 bases not matched to a gene. Germline CDR1 reads MGHRA; CDR2 reads YSYEKL. The CDR3 totals 18 residues. This clone was seen only once. Its antigen is currently unknown. The TCR was taken from a human donor with alopecia areata. The material was CD4+ T cells sorted from blood, obtained at week 4, from a patient treated with tofacitinib. The chain has TRBV4-1 and TRBJ1-4; 8 positions agree with TRBD1. CDR3 DNA: TGCGCCAGCAGCCCCCCAGGGGCAGGGGGCAGGACTAATGAAAAACTGTTTTTT. Translation: CASSPPGAGGRTNEKLFF.